What follows are 15 T cell receptor beta chains derived from one specimen sequenced in a study of OX40 agonist ivuxolimab in advanced cancers. TCRdb's table, derived via immunoSEQ multiplex PCR, lists solely in-frame clones and lacks some. The table has tens of thousands of clones, about 89% seen once. Here the sequenced sample was CD4+ or CD8+ T cells sorted from blood, taken in a trial of the OX40 agonist ivuxolimab. These receptors were obtained from an adult with an advanced solid tumor such as melanoma, head and neck, liver or kidney cancer.

This clone was detected once. This chain joins TRBV6-5 and TRBJ1-1, with TRBD1 matching over 7 bases. The V gene end was trimmed by 0 bases and the J gene end by 4 bases; junction bases not matched to a gene: 2. CDR3 length equals 14 residues. The germline V gene has CDR1 MNHEY and CDR2 SVGAGI. The CDR3 spells CASSYSGGSTEAFF. The CDR3 coding sequence is TGTGCCAGCAGTTACTCAGGGGGCAGCACTGAAGCTTTCTTT.

This chain joins TRBV5-1 and TRBJ2-5, with 7 bases fitting TRBD1. There are 15 residues in the CDR3. Germline CDR1 reads SGHRS; CDR2 reads YFSETQ. J was trimmed by 6 bases and V by 4 bases; bases with no gene match: 12. CDR3 sequence reads: CASSPTQGVGKTQYF. The CDR3, as DNA: TGCGCCAGCAGCCCGACCCAGGGGGTCGGAAAGACCCAGTACTTC.

V and J are TRBV30 and TRBJ2-3; 8 nucleotides line up with TRBD1. The CDR3 sequence is 15 residues long. Germline V CDR1 and CDR2: GTSNPN, SVGIG (reference sequence). After removal of 4 bases from V and 2 bases from J, the junction contained 8 bases not matched to a gene. CDR3 in amino acids: CAWIPTGASTDTQYF. The DNA for the CDR3 is TGTGCCTGGATCCCGACAGGGGCGTCCACAGATACGCAGTATTTT.

V gene TRBV5-1 combines with J gene TRBJ2-5, with a possible D match to TRBD1 (6 bases). The end of the DNA is better explained by TRBJ2-7, so the J call may be wrong. Germline V gives CDR1 SGHRS, CDR2 YFSETQ. The CDR3 contains 15 residues. The CDR3 reads CASSQQMPQGREQYF. The CDR3 DNA reads as TGCGCCAGCAGCCAGCAGATGCCACAGGGACGCGAGCAGTACTTC.

The V gene is TRBV30, the J gene TRBJ1-5; D unresolved. CDR1 GTSNPN and CDR2 SVGIG come from the germline V gene (reference sequence). CDR3 length: 15 residues. With 0 bases removed from V and 1 base from J, the gap between germline ends came to 10 bases. In DNA, the CDR3 is TGTGCCTGGAGTGTTGGGCAGGCGAGCAATCAGCCCCAGCATTTT. As protein: CAWSVGQASNQPQHF.

This rearrangement joins TRBV18 to TRBJ2-7; 8 bases align to TRBD1. The CDR3 sequence is 14 residues long. Per the germline V gene, CDR1 is KGHSH and CDR2 is LQKENI. The ends lost 6 bases at V and 5 bases at J; junction bases unmatched: 9. The CDR3 here is CASSPRTGNNEQYF. The CDR3 DNA reads TGTGCCAGCTCCCCCCGGACAGGGAATAACGAGCAGTACTTC. The entire variable domain, with the rest obtained from reference TRBV18 and TRBJ2-7, is as follows: NAGVMQNPRHLVRRRGQEARLRCSPMKGHSHVYWYRQLPEEGLKFMVYLQKENIIDESGMPKERFSAEFPKEGPSILRIQQVVRGDSAAYFCASSPRTGNNEQYFGPGTRLTVT.

This chain links TRBV29-1 with TRBJ2-7; 7 positions agree with TRBD1. The CDR3 consists of 12 residues. The germline V gene encodes CDR1 SQVTM and CDR2 ANQGSEA. J lost 6 bases, V lost 7 bases, and 9 bases had no gene match. In DNA, the CDR3 is TGCAGCGCCTTGGGACAGCTCTCCGAGCAGTACTTC. It yields the protein CSALGQLSEQYF.

This clone was seen a few times. V is TRBV10-1 and J is TRBJ1-1, with TRBD1 as a possible D gene (5 bases). The V end was cut by 3 bases, the J end by 4 bases, with 18 bases between. The CDR3 covers 16 residues. Germline CDR1 is WNHNN and CDR2 is SYGVQD (reference sequence). The CDR3 region has the DNA TGCGCCAGCAGTGAAGGGGAGATAGGGTCGGGCACTGAAGCTTTCTTT. This encodes CASSEGEIGSGTEAFF.

The V call is TRBV30, the J call TRBJ1-2; 7 bases are a match to TRBD1. The CDR3 totals 13 residues. V shed 0 bases and J 8 bases; nucleotides not matched to a gene: 6. From germline, CDR1 is GTSNPN and CDR2 SVGIG (reference sequence). CDR3 protein: CAWSVGGARGYTF. CDR3 sequence (DNA): TGTGCCTGGAGTGTAGGGGGCGCGAGGGGCTACACCTTC.

The chain is built from TRBV9 and TRBJ2-2, with D possibly matching TRBD2 (6 bases). Trimming pared 0 bases from V and 7 bases from J, leaving 10 bases between. This CDR3 spans 14 amino acids. CDR1 is SGDLS and CDR2 is YYNGEE in the germline V gene. The CDR3 loop reads CASSVVGGFGELFF. CDR3 bases: TGTGCCAGCAGCGTAGTTGGAGGGTTCGGGGAGCTGTTTTTT.

This chain links TRBV11-2 with TRBJ2-3; the match to TRBD2 covers 8 bases. Germline trimming cut 1 base from V and 1 base from J; bases unmatched to any gene: 1. CDR1 and CDR2 from the germline V gene are SGHAT and FQNNGV. The CDR3 is made up of 15 amino acids. The CDR3, as DNA: TGTGCCAGCAGCTTAGCGGGAGGGGGCACAGATACGCAGTATTTT. As protein: CASSLAGGGTDTQYF.

The J gene is TRBJ1-2, the V gene TRBV30; D uncertain. CDR1 GTSNPN and CDR2 SVGIG come from the germline V gene (reference sequence). V was pared by 0 bases and J by 8 bases, with 13 bases between. The length of the CDR3 is 13 residues. CDR3 loop: CAWSVRGSRGYTF. The DNA for the CDR3 is TGTGCCTGGAGTGTACGAGGGAGTCGGGGCTACACCTTC.

The chain is built from TRBV27 and TRBJ2-1, with D perhaps matching TRBD2 (6 bases). The germline V gene has CDR1 MNHEY and CDR2 SMNVEV (reference sequence). V was shortened by 3 bases and J by 15 bases, with 15 bases between the two germline ends. CDR3 size: 12 residues. CDR3 in DNA: TGTGCCAGCAGTTTCCTTAGCGGAGGTCCGTTCTTC. It is translated as CASSFLSGGPFF.

CDR3 in DNA: TGTGCCAGCAGTGAAGCAAGGGGGGCTAACTATGGCTACACCTTC. Its protein product is CASSEARGANYGYTF. The chain has TRBV6-1 and TRBJ1-2, with D possibly TRBD1 on 6 matching bases. The CDR3 is 15 residues long. The V gene's germline CDR1 is MNHNS and CDR2 SASEGT. Trimming left V 0 bases short and J 0 bases short, with 8 bases between.

This clone was found once. The chain couples TRBV15 to TRBJ2-7; possibly TRBD1 for D (6 bases). Deletions cut 7 bases from V and 5 bases from J, with 15 bases between. Germline-derived CDR1 and CDR2 are LNHNV and YYDKDF (reference sequence). CDR3 length: 13 amino acids. The chain's CDR3 is CATKGKTGNEQYF. The CDR3 DNA reads TGTGCCACCAAGGGTAAAACAGGGAACGAGCAGTACTTC.